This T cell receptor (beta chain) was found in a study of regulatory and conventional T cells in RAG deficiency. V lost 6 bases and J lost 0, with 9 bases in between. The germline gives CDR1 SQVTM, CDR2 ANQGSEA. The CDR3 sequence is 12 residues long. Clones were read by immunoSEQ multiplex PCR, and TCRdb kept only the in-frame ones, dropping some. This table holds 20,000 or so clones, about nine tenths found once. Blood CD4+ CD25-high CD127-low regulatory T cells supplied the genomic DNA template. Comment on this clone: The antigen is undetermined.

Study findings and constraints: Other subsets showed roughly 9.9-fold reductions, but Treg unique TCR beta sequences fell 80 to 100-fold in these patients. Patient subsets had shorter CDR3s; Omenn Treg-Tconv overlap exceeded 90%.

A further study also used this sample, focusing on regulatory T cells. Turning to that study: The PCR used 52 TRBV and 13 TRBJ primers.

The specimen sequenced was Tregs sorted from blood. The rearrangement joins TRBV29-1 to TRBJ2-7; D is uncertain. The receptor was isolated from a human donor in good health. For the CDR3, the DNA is TGCAGCGTAGCTCAGAGCTCCTACGAGCAGTACTTC. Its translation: CSVAQSSYEQYF.